The text below deals with one T cell receptor beta chain. This receptor's antigen is unknown. Base qualities are not provided; no much larger clone lies one nucleotide away. This entry belongs to a study of T cell responses to AZD1222 COVID-19 vaccine (dated by TCRdb to about 2021). The study in broad terms: TCR sequencing was performed for roughly 240 trial participants, of whom around 200 were given two doses of AZD1222 and some 26 were given two doses of MenACWY control vaccine. Trial participants were enrolled into age subgroups of 18-55, 56-69 and 70-plus years, which contained about 150, 27 and 61 TCR-sequenced participants, respectively. Study-level results and caveats: After two AZD1222 doses, spike-specific TCR breadth and depth were significantly higher than at day 0 and than in MenACWY recipients. Conclusions about previously exposed vaccinees are limited, since just a handful of AZD1222 recipients were seropositive for SARS-CoV-2 at baseline. Vaccine-associated CD4 TCRs spanned the whole spike protein, with dominant responses in regions 160-218 and 743-854. In the small 56-69-year group, the increase in depth fell short of significance, most likely because of low power. Nearly half of unique spike-specific TCRs reportedly recognized epitopes outside regions mutated in the B.1.351 and B.1.1.7 variants. Most participants were white British and females outnumbered males, and the authors suggested that clonal diversity may have been underestimated. No day 14 peak-response samples were available, so repertoires were characterized only after the peak T cell response.

There are 13 amino acids in the CDR3, from cysteine to phenylalanine inclusive. Only the CDR3 region is kept as DNA, spanning 39 bases read in frame from base 1. The V end loses 5 bases and the J end loses 6 bases, and a stretch of 12 bases separates them. CDR1 and CDR2, per the germline V gene, are SGHVS and FQNEAQ. The CDR3 regions of human TCRbeta chains were analyzed by immunosequencing. In the source study's methods: Repertoire TCRs were matched against a reference library of SARS-CoV-2-specific TCRs generated with the MIRA antigen-specificity platform. Breadth meant the fraction of unique TCRs that were SARS-CoV-2-associated, whereas depth meant the fraction of total T cells that were SARS-CoV-2-associated. Each spike-specific TCR was assigned to its reactive spike region and to a CD4 or CD8 class using the MIRA data. Log10-transformed breadth and depth values were compared by one-way ANOVA with Sidak's multiple comparisons tests. TCRdb provides this immuneACCESS table in a form limited to in-frame rearrangements. Some clones are lacking; in checked studies, under half of them reflect an unresolved V gene, and why the rest are absent is not known. V and J calls and clone size come straight from that table; D and trimming were deduced from the DNA. Present in this sample are over 130,000 clones, approximately 87% of which were seen just once. The ten largest account for 1.6% of the sample.

Explained via the paper, the time point label denotes: about 28 days (+/-7) after the second vaccine dose. Because spike-specific TCR depth and breadth did not differ between the two schedules, AZD1222 recipients who got a second dose at roughly 4 weeks were pooled with those who got a second dose at roughly 12 weeks. Vaccinee samples came from UK trials COV001 and COV002, including a single-blind randomized controlled phase 2/3 trial of AZD1222 (ChAdOx1 nCoV-19) in healthy adults. For TCRbeta chain sequencing, PBMC samples from trial participants were taken at day 0 and at day 28 after the second dose.

The sequence is built from TRBV7-8 and TRBJ2-3; there is no confident call for the D gene. The sequence derives from an adult who received the AZD1222 COVID-19 vaccine. This specimen consisted of peripheral blood, obtained 28 days after the second AZD1222 dose. The sequenced DNA: TGTGCCAGCAGCCCGCCGCAGGCTGATACGCAGTATTTT. Translated, this gives CASSPPQADTQYF.